The source of this T cell receptor (beta chain) is a study of Ad26.COV2.S vaccination and SARS-CoV-2 variants. Produced via immunoSEQ multiplex PCR; TCRdb's table is partial and in-frame only. There are 350,000 to 450,000 clones in the sample; roughly 84% occur only once, and about 3.5% lies in the top ten. Whole-study findings and limits: Total responses of T cells may have been underestimated by the analyses of TCR breadth and depth. Those who received vaccine or placebo ended up with similar non-spike TCR breadth. Reported findings describe substantial breadth in spike-specific CD8+ and CD4+ T cell responses following vaccination.

The CDR3 sequence is 13 residues long. Treatment of the sample: approximately 18 received Ad26.COV2.S at low or high dose, single or two shots; roughly five received placebo; per-sample allocation not given. Sampling occurred on day 63 after the first vaccine or placebo injection. Details on this clone: Antigen specificity is unknown.

The sequenced sample was peripheral blood, obtained in a trial of Ad26.COV2.S vaccine versus placebo. This clonotype originated in a person between 18 and 65 years old who received the Ad26.COV2.S COVID-19 vaccine or a placebo. The chain employs TRBV1 and TRBJ1-2; the table's D gene call, TRBD1, was not cross checked with the DNA. TRBV1 constitutes a pseudogene. The CDR3 region has the DNA TGCACCAGCAGCCAAGATCGAAGGGGGGGCTACACCTTC. As protein: CTSSQDRRGGYTF.